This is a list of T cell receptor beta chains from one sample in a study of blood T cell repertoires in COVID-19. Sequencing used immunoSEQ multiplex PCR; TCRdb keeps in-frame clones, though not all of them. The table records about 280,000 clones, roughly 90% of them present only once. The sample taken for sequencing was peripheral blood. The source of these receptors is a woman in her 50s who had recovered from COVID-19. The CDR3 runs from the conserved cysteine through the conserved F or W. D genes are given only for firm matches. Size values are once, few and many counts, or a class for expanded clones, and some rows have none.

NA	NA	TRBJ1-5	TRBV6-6	CASSYSAQPQHF	TGTGCCAGCAGTTACTCGGCTCAGCCCCAGCATTTT
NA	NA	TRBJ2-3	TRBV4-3	CASSQDLTGVGWDTQYF	TGCGCCAGCAGCCAAGATTTAACGGGGGTAGGGTGGGATACGCAGTATTTT
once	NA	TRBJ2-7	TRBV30	CAWSTGLRQYF	TGTGCCTGGAGCACAGGGTTGCGGCAGTACTTC
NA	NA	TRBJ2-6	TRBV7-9	CASPAKVRLTSGANVLTF	TGTGCCAGCCCAGCGAAGGTCCGACTGACCTCTGGGGCCAACGTCCTGACTTTC
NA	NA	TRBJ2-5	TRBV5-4	CASSLVREETQYF	TGTGCCAGCAGCTTGGTAAGAGAGGAGACCCAGTACTTC
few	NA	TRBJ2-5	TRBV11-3	CASSNDRPETQYF	TGTGCCAGCAGCAACGACAGACCAGAGACCCAGTACTTC
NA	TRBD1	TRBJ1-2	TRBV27	CASGTPGQGYGYTF	TGTGCCAGCGGGACCCCGGGACAGGGTTATGGCTACACCTTC
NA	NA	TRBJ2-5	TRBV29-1	CSVEGTTQETQYF	TGCAGCGTTGAAGGGACTACCCAAGAGACCCAGTACTTC
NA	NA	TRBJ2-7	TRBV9	CASSVGSDWYEQYF	TGTGCCAGCAGCGTAGGATCAGATTGGTACGAGCAGTACTTC
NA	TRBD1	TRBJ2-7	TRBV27	CASSLRTGGSSYEQYF	TGTGCCAGCAGTCTACGGACAGGGGGCTCCTCCTACGAGCAGTACTTC
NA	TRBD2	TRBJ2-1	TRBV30	CAWTLAVEQFF	TGTGCCTGGACACTAGCGGTGGAGCAGTTCTTC
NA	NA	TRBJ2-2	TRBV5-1	CASSFQREGGELFF	TGCGCCAGCAGCTTTCAGCGAGAAGGCGGGGAGCTGTTTTTT
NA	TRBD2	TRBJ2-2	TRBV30	CAWSVGRGHTGELFF	TGTGCCTGGAGTGTCGGGAGGGGACACACCGGGGAGCTGTTTTTT
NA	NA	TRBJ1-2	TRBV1	CTSSQGQLDGYTF	TGCACCAGCAGCCAAGGACAGCTCGATGGCTACACCTTC
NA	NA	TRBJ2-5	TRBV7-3	CASSLRGGGQETQYF	TGTGCCAGCAGCTTAAGGGGGGGCGGACAAGAGACCCAGTACTTC
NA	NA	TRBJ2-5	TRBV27	CASSLWAQETQYF	TGTGCCAGCAGTTTATGGGCCCAAGAGACCCAGTACTTC
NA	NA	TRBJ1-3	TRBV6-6	CASSLFTTGTLESGNTIYF	TGTGCCAGCAGTCTCTTCACGACCGGGACACTTGAATCTGGAAACACCATATATTTT
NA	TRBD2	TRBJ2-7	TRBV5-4	CASRSGTILGEQYF	TGTGCCAGCAGATCCGGGACTATCCTTGGCGAGCAGTACTTC
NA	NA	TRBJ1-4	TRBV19	CASNQGLSEKLFF	TGTGCCAGTAATCAGGGGTTGAGTGAAAAACTGTTTTTT
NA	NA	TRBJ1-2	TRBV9	CASSPRVSGAGNYGYTF	TGTGCCAGCAGCCCTAGAGTATCAGGGGCCGGGAACTATGGCTACACCTTC
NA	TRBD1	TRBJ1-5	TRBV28	CASSSQTGGGGQPQHF	TGTGCCAGCAGTTCACAGACAGGGGGCGGTGGTCAGCCCCAGCATTTT
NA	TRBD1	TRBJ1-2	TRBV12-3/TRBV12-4	CASSLTGIGYTF	TGTGCCAGCAGCTTGACAGGGATCGGCTACACCTTC
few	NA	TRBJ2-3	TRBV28	CASSFLGRPSTDTQYF	TGTGCCAGCAGCTTCCTTGGGAGGCCCAGCACAGATACGCAGTATTTT
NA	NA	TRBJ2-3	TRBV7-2	CASSLAAGHRTDTQYF	TGTGCCAGCAGCTTAGCTGCGGGGCATCGCACAGATACGCAGTATTTT
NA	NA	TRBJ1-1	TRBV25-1	CASSLGGVPEAFF	TGTGCCAGCTCTCTCGGGGGGGTACCCGAAGCTTTCTTT
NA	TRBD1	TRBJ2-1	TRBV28	CASSVRTGNNEQFF	TGTGCCAGCAGTGTGCGGACAGGGAACAATGAGCAGTTCTTC
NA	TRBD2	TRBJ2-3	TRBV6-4	CASSTSGGATDTQYF	TGTGCCAGCAGTACTAGCGGGGGGGCCACAGATACGCAGTATTTT
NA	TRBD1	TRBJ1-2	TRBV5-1	CASSLEAGGDYGYTF	TGCGCCAGCAGCTTGGAGGCAGGGGGCGACTATGGCTACACCTTC
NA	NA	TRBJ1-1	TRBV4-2	CASSQDLGGRNTEAFF	TGTGCCAGCAGCCAAGATTTAGGAGGTAGGAACACTGAAGCTTTCTTT